These 24 T cell receptor beta chains were all obtained from the same sample, sequenced in a study of T cell repertoires in cytomegalovirus infection. TCRdb itself ran the reads through MiXCR, one entry per CDR3 protein. The repertoire holds roughly 230,000 distinct CDR3 sequences, with about a sixth as singletons. The sequenced sample consisted of CD8+ T cells from PBMCs. All receptors come from a human donor in good health (CMV status not recorded). Some clones in this sample may be carry-over from other donors' samples.

This clonotype was seen only a few times. The chain carries TRBV6-1 and TRBJ2-1; D is possibly TRBD1 (5 bases). Trimming pared 5 bases from V and 0 bases from J, leaving 11 bases between. The germline CDR1 and CDR2 sequences are MNHNS and SASEGT. The CDR3 extends over 15 amino acids. In nucleotides, the CDR3 is TGTGCCAGCAGTAGGTACAGGAGCTCCTACAATGAGCAGTTCTTC. It specifies CASSRYRSSYNEQFF.

This clonotype turned up a few times. In nucleotides, the CDR3 is TGCAGCGTTGGTAAAGATAAGGCTTACCGGCAGTTCTTC. Protein product: CSVGKDKAYRQFF. This chain links TRBV29-1 with TRBJ2-1; D is undetermined. CDR1 is SQVTM and CDR2 is ANQGSEA in the germline V gene. Trimming took 4 bases from V and 12 from J, leaving 19 bases between them. This CDR3 has 13 amino acids.

The rearrangement joins TRBV2 to TRBJ2-7, with TRBD2 matching over 9 bases. The CDR3 is made up of 16 amino acids. Germline values: CDR1 SNHLY, CDR2 FYNNEI. Trimming at V came to 3 bases and at J to 2 bases, leaving 8 bases not matched to a gene. The CDR3 nucleotides are TGTGCCAGCAGTGATCCCAGCGGGGGGTACCCCTACGAGCAGTACTTC. Protein: CASSDPSGGYPYEQYF.

This clonotype was seen a few times. The V call is TRBV5-5, the J call TRBJ2-5; 8 bases are a match to TRBD2. V was clipped by 3 bases and J by 5 bases; unmatched bases: 15. This CDR3 comprises 17 residues. Germline CDR1 SGHKS, CDR2 YYEKEE (reference sequence). The CDR3: CASSSPTGGERRETQYF. CDR3 coding DNA: TGTGCCAGCAGCTCACCTACGGGGGGGGAACGAAGGGAGACCCAGTACTTC.

This clonotype was recorded many times. The chain is built from TRBV7-9 and TRBJ2-1; D unclear. The CDR3 has 14 residues. Germline V gene sequence: CDR1 SEHNR, CDR2 FQNEAQ (reference sequence). V gave up 3 bases and J gave up 4 bases, with 10 bases separating them. The CDR3 protein is CASSLDAAYNEQFF. DNA for the CDR3: TGTGCCAGCAGCTTGGACGCGGCTTACAATGAGCAGTTCTTC. Based on the CDR3 plus reference TRBV7-9 and TRBJ2-1, the full variable domain is DTGVSQNPRHKITKRGQNVTFRCDPISEHNRLYWYRQTLGQGPEFLTYFQNEAQLEKSRLLSDRFSAERPKGSFSTLEIQRTEQGDSAMYLCASSLDAAYNEQFFGPGTRLTVL.

A few counts support this clonotype. This sequence joins TRBV28 and TRBJ1-1, with 7 bases aligning to TRBD1. The CDR3 has 16 amino acids. With 5 bases clipped from V and 0 bases from J, the junction kept 9 bases outside the gene matches. CDR1 is MDHEN and CDR2 is SYDVKM in the germline V gene. The CDR3 nucleotides read TGTGCCAGCAGTGTTGGAACAGGGGTCATGAACACTGAAGCTTTCTTT. Protein product: CASSVGTGVMNTEAFF.

This chain connects TRBV4-1 to TRBJ2-7, with 10 bases lining up with TRBD1. The CDR3 consists of 15 residues. V shed 4 bases, J shed 5 bases, and the junction held 8 bases outside the gene matches. The germline CDR1 and CDR2 sequences are MGHRA and YSYEKL. This CDR3 reads CASSRSKTGGDEQYF. DNA of the CDR3: TGCGCCAGCAGCCGGAGTAAGACAGGGGGCGACGAGCAGTACTTC.

This clonotype was recorded at least ten times. The rearrangement links TRBV25-1 to TRBJ1-3; D is possibly TRBD1 (5 bases). Deletions cut 0 bases from V and 0 bases from J, with 15 bases between. In germline, CDR1 is MGHDK, CDR2 SYGVNS. This CDR3 region has 18 residues. The CDR3 sequence is CASSEYFQDTVSGNTIYF. CDR3 sequence (DNA): TGTGCCAGCAGTGAATATTTTCAGGACACCGTCTCTGGAAACACCATATATTTT.

The rearrangement uses TRBV19 and TRBJ2-5, with 7 nucleotides matching TRBD1. The germline V gene encodes CDR1 LNHDA and CDR2 SQIVND (reference sequence). CDR3 length: 14 amino acids. Trimming at V came to 7 bases and at J to 5 bases, leaving 10 bases not matched to a gene. CDR3 DNA sequence: TGTGCCAGTAATCAGGGGGACAGTGGGGAGACCCAGTACTTC. The encoded protein is CASNQGDSGETQYF.

This clonotype was seen more than once but under ten times. The chain has TRBV20-1 and TRBJ1-6; 8 bases are shared with TRBD1. The length of the CDR3 is 18 residues. Looked up from germline, CDR1 is DFQATT and CDR2 is SNEGSKA (reference sequence). V gave up 0 bases and J gave up 0 bases; unmatched junction bases: 7. In DNA, the CDR3 is TGCAGTGCTAGAGATTTGCCAGGACAGGGCTCCTATAATTCACCCCTCCACTTT. Translated: CSARDLPGQGSYNSPLHF.

The rearrangement joins TRBV27 to TRBJ2-7, with no clear D. CDR3 length: 15 residues. Trimming took 6 bases from V and 0 from J, leaving 15 bases between them. Looked up from germline, CDR1 is MNHEY and CDR2 is SMNVEV (reference sequence). Written as DNA, the CDR3 is TGTGCCAGCAGCGCACGAGGACGGAGCTCCTACGAGCAGTACTTC. Translated: CASSARGRSSYEQYF.

The genes are TRBV4-1 and TRBJ2-6; D not certain. V was trimmed by 0 bases and J by 4 bases, leaving 13 bases between them. Germline assignment: CDR1 MGHRA and CDR2 YSYEKL. The CDR3 spans 17 residues. The CDR3: CASSQENSRRGANVLTF. CDR3 nucleotides: TGCGCCAGCAGCCAAGAGAACAGCCGCAGAGGGGCCAACGTCCTGACTTTC.

This clonotype came up a few times. The chain joins TRBV29-1 to TRBJ2-5; D uncertain. V lost 1 base and J lost 0, with 12 bases in between. Germline CDR1 is SQVTM and CDR2 is ANQGSEA. CDR3 size: 15 residues. CDR3 residues: CSVEGPLGDQETQYF. The DNA of the CDR3 is TGCAGCGTTGAAGGCCCCCTTGGGGACCAAGAGACCCAGTACTTC.

In this sample, this clonotype turned up many times. The chain employs TRBV7-9 and TRBJ1-3; 7 bases match TRBD1. The CDR3 length is 17 residues. V lost 6 bases, J lost 1 base, and 12 bases stayed unmatched. CDR1 is SEHNR and CDR2 is FQNEAQ in the germline V gene (reference sequence). CDR3 nucleotide sequence: TGTGCCAGCAGGGCATCCTCCAACAGGGGATCTGGAAACACCATATATTTT. Its translation: CASRASSNRGSGNTIYF.

The J gene is TRBJ2-7, the V gene TRBV5-6, with TRBD1 matching 8 bases. The CDR3 consists of 14 residues. Per the germline V gene, CDR1 is SGHDT and CDR2 is YYEEEE. V shed 7 bases and J 0 bases; nucleotides not matched to a gene: 6. The CDR3 here is CASATGQASYEQYF. The CDR3 DNA reads as TGTGCCAGCGCAACGGGACAGGCCTCCTACGAGCAGTACTTC.

This clonotype has a handful of counts. The J gene is TRBJ1-5, the V gene TRBV6-2 or TRBV6-3; weak D call: TRBD1 (5 bases). This CDR3 has 15 residues. Deletions cut 4 bases from V and 6 bases from J, with 16 bases between. Germline CDR1 is MNHEY and CDR2 is SVGEGT. This CDR3 reads CASSSEGAVLQPQHF. The CDR3 DNA sequence: TGTGCCAGCAGTTCCGAAGGGGCAGTGCTTCAGCCCCAGCATTTT.

This clonotype has a count of ten or more. The chain combines TRBV7-6 with TRBJ2-5; no reliable D call. The CDR3 contains 14 residues. V gave up 9 bases and J gave up 2 bases, with 16 bases separating them. Per germline, CDR1 SGHVS and CDR2 FNYEAQ. CDR3 bases: TGTGCCAGTAAAGATGGGTTTATACAAGAGACCCAGTACTTC. Residues: CASKDGFIQETQYF.

The rearrangement links TRBV6-1 to TRBJ2-2, with 10 nucleotides matching TRBD2. Germline CDR1 reads MNHNS; CDR2 reads SASEGT. After removal of 2 bases from V and 2 bases from J, the junction contained 8 bases not matched to a gene. The CDR3 runs 18 residues. CDR3 loop: CASSEWGLAGANTGELFF. Here the CDR3 DNA reads TGTGCCAGCAGTGAATGGGGGCTAGCGGGGGCAAACACCGGGGAGCTGTTTTTT.

This clonotype was recorded many times. The J gene is TRBJ2-1, the V gene TRBV29-1; maybe TRBD2 (6 bases). The germline V gene encodes CDR1 SQVTM and CDR2 ANQGSEA. The V end lost 1 base, the J end lost 8 bases, and 15 bases lay between the germline ends. This CDR3 has 14 amino acids. In DNA form, the CDR3 reads TGCAGCGTTGAAGGGCAAAGCGGGTGGTATGAGCAGTTCTTC. Amino acids: CSVEGQSGWYEQFF.

The chain uses TRBV24-1 and TRBJ1-1, with 8 bases identical to TRBD1. The CDR3 is 13 amino acids. Trimming cost V 4 bases and J 11 bases; bases outside gene matches: 8. Germline V gene data show CDR1 as KGHDR and CDR2 as SFDVKD. As DNA, the CDR3 is TGTGCCACCAGTGACCCCGACAGGGGAAGGGCTTTCTTT. This sequence encodes CATSDPDRGRAFF.

This chain links TRBV14 with TRBJ2-1; 10 bases agree with TRBD2. Germline lookup yields CDR1 SGHDN and CDR2 FVKESK. This CDR3 comprises 16 residues. J was trimmed by 6 bases and V by 5 bases; bases with no gene match: 10. CDR3 protein: CASSTTSGGAVNEQFF. The CDR3 coding sequence is TGTGCCAGCAGCACCACGAGCGGGGGGGCCGTCAATGAGCAGTTCTTC.

This clonotype was found many times. V gene TRBV6-2 or TRBV6-3 combines with J gene TRBJ2-7, with 11 bases identical to TRBD1. The trim removed 4 bases at V and 2 bases at J, leaving 7 bases unmatched. This CDR3 is 16 amino acids long. Germline values: CDR1 MNHEY, CDR2 SVGEGT. CDR3 amino acids: CASSWESGQGAYEQYF. The CDR3 DNA is TGTGCCAGCAGTTGGGAATCGGGACAGGGGGCCTACGAGCAGTACTTC.

This clonotype was observed a few times. The chain recombines TRBV5-1 with TRBJ2-7, with 7 positions matching TRBD1. J was trimmed by 2 bases and V by 3 bases; bases with no gene match: 14. This CDR3 is built from 17 residues. CDR1 is SGHRS, CDR2 YFSETQ, per germline. CDR3 residues: CASSSDPPTGSTYEQYF. CDR3 nucleotides: TGCGCCAGCAGCTCGGACCCCCCGACAGGGTCGACCTACGAGCAGTACTTC. The full variable domain, completed using reference TRBV5-1 and TRBJ2-7, is KAGVTQTPRYLIKTRGQQVTLSCSPISGHRSVSWYQQTPGQGLQFLFEYFSETQRNKGNFPGRFSGRQFSNSRSEMNVSTLELGDSALYLCASSSDPPTGSTYEQYFGPGTRLTVT.

This clonotype was seen a handful of times. V usage is TRBV28 and J usage is TRBJ1-3; unclear D gene. Trimming took off 8 bases at V and 3 bases at J, with 11 bases between the two ends. The CDR3 spans 13 residues. Germline CDR1 is MDHEN and CDR2 is SYDVKM. CDR3 in DNA: TGTGCCAGCTTATGGAGAGGTGGAAACACCATATATTTT. Encoded protein: CASLWRGGNTIYF.